Below are 18 T cell receptor beta chains sequenced from a single sample in a study of vaccination effects on CD4 cells after COVID-19. Under the ViraFEST assay, PBMC were stimulated with viral peptide pools so that antigen-specific CD4+ T cells expanded. Sequencing was performed afterwards. A roughly 10-day culture period preceded the isolation of CD4+ T cells. Neither prior SARS-CoV-2 infection nor positive nucleocapsid antibodies were present in the vaccine recipients. No cognate antigen is known for these TCRs. Repertoires were generated with immunoSEQ multiplex PCR, while TCRdb's copy carries only in-frame clones and drops some. The data contain 27,000 or so clones, approximately 75% of them singletons. The sample consisted of CD4+ T cells from PBMCs cultured with SARS-CoV-2 spike peptides, taken before COVID-19 vaccination. Receptors were obtained from a human donor who received a COVID-19 vaccine.

The rearrangement links TRBV6-1 to TRBJ2-1, with D possibly TRBD1 on 6 matching bases. This CDR3 region has 15 residues. The V and J ends lost 3 bases and 0 bases respectively, with 9 bases between them. Germline CDR1 is MNHNS and CDR2 is SASEGT. The CDR3 spells CASSEDRSSYNEQFF. As DNA, the CDR3 is TGTGCCAGCAGTGAGGACAGAAGCTCCTACAATGAGCAGTTCTTC.

V and J are TRBV5-1 and TRBJ2-2; D unresolved. V lost 1 base and J lost 2, with 12 bases in between. This CDR3 contains 16 residues. Germline lookup yields CDR1 SGHRS and CDR2 YFSETQ. The CDR3 spells CASSLSGQVNTGELFF. In DNA form, the CDR3 reads TGCGCCAGCAGCTTGTCCGGGCAGGTCAACACCGGGGAGCTGTTTTTT.

This clone was recorded only once. Germline and junction disagree at one end, which may indicate a read error. The chain couples TRBV2 to TRBJ1-5, with D unresolved. In germline, CDR1 is SNHLY, CDR2 FYNNEI. There are 14 residues in the CDR3. CDR3 coding DNA: TGTGCCAGCAGTGATACACCGGTAAATCGGCCCCAGCATTTT. Translated, it gives CASSDTPVNRPQHF.

The rearrangement links TRBV4-1 to TRBJ2-7, with 12 positions matching TRBD2. The CDR3 is 16 amino acids. The germline gives CDR1 MGHRA, CDR2 YSYEKL. After removal of 0 bases from V and 2 bases from J, the junction contained 2 bases not matched to a gene. The CDR3 bases are TGCGCCAGCAGCCAAGATTCTAGCGGGAGGGCCTACGAGCAGTACTTC. It is translated as CASSQDSSGRAYEQYF.

J is TRBJ1-5 and V is TRBV19; no firm D call. The CDR3 is 15 amino acids. Germline V lookup: CDR1 LNHDA, CDR2 SQIVND (reference sequence). Trimming pared 8 bases from V and 7 bases from J, leaving 21 bases between. The CDR3 sequence is CASSRAAFLGQPQHF. CDR3 bases: TGTGCCAGTTCGAGGGCGGCGTTTTTGGGGCAGCCCCAGCATTTT.

The chain links TRBV5-1 to TRBJ2-5; D possibly corresponds to TRBD1 (5 bases). CDR3 length: 15 amino acids. The germline V gene has CDR1 SGHRS and CDR2 YFSETQ. V shed 0 bases and J shed 4 bases, with 13 bases lying between them. CDR3 sequence (DNA): TGCGCCAGCAGCTTGGGGACACTCGAAGGAGAGACCCAGTACTTC. Translated: CASSLGTLEGETQYF.

To note about this clone: Mismatch with germline at one junction end may stem from a read error. The rearrangement joins TRBV6-2 or TRBV6-3 to TRBJ1-3, with 8 positions matching TRBD1. This CDR3 comprises 15 residues. Germline CDR1 MNHEY, CDR2 SVGEGT. CDR3 residues: CASSNSGGSGNTIYF. As DNA, the CDR3 is TGTGCCAGCAGTAACTCAGGGGGCAGCGGAAACACCATATATTTT.

This clone has a single count. The chain joins TRBV5-1 to TRBJ1-1; possibly TRBD1 for D (5 bases). The V gene's germline CDR1 is SGHRS and CDR2 YFSETQ. This CDR3 has 14 residues. Deletions cut 1 base from V and 0 bases from J, with 7 bases between. As DNA, the CDR3 is TGCGCCAGCAGCTTGACAGGCTTGAACACTGAAGCTTTCTTT. This translates into CASSLTGLNTEAFF.

The chain has TRBV29-1 and TRBJ1-2, with a weak D call TRBD1 (6 bases). CDR1 and CDR2 (germline): SQVTM, ANQGSEA. The CDR3 has 12 amino acids. The V gene lost 1 base and the J gene lost 8 bases, with 11 bases spanning the gap. The CDR3 DNA sequence: TGCAGCGTTGAAGCTACAGGGAACGGCTACACCTTC. Protein sequence: CSVEATGNGYTF.

This clone was found once. V is TRBV9 and J is TRBJ2-3, with unresolved D. The CDR3 sequence is 15 residues long. The V end was cut by 0 bases, the J end by 2 bases, with 10 bases between. Germline CDR1 is SGDLS and CDR2 is YYNGEE. CDR3 protein: CASSVGSVFTDTQYF. For the CDR3, the DNA is TGTGCCAGCAGCGTAGGTTCGGTCTTCACAGATACGCAGTATTTT.

The chain has TRBV5-1 and TRBJ1-1; perhaps TRBD1 as D (6 bases). This CDR3 has 14 amino acids. Trimming removed 6 bases from V and 4 bases from J, with 16 bases in between. Germline V gene sequence: CDR1 SGHRS, CDR2 YFSETQ. The CDR3 DNA reads as TGCGCCAGCAAATATCAACAGGGAGGCACTGAAGCTTTCTTT. Amino acid sequence: CASKYQQGGTEAFF.

This clone was seen more than once but under ten times. J is TRBJ1-2 and V is TRBV14; no reliable D call. The V end lost 0 bases, the J end lost 4 bases, and 6 bases lay between the germline ends. This CDR3 has 13 amino acids. CDR1 is SGHDN, CDR2 FVKESK, per germline. The CDR3 nucleotides read TGTGCCAGCAGCCAAGATTATAGCTATGGCTACACCTTC. Translation gives CASSQDYSYGYTF.

The V gene is TRBV18, the J gene TRBJ2-6; TRBD1 matches 8 bases. J lost 0 bases, V lost 3 bases, and 7 bases had no gene match. This CDR3 region has 18 residues. CDR1 is KGHSH and CDR2 is LQKENI in the germline V gene. CDR3 sequence reads: CASSPIRTGPSGANVLTF. The CDR3 DNA reads as TGTGCCAGCTCACCGATCCGGACAGGGCCCTCTGGGGCCAACGTCCTGACTTTC.

This clone appeared once. V and J are TRBV12-5 and TRBJ1-2; a weak D match, TRBD1 (5 bases). Germline-derived CDR1 and CDR2 are LGHNT and FRNRAP. V shed 0 bases and J shed 4 bases, with 15 bases lying between them. The CDR3 sequence is 16 residues long. This chain's CDR3 is CASGLVVSREPYGYTF. In DNA, the CDR3 is TGTGCTAGTGGTTTGGTAGTAAGCAGGGAACCCTATGGCTACACCTTC. Full variable domain (remainder filled in from reference TRBV12-5 and TRBJ1-2): DARVTQTPRHKVTEMGQEVTMRCQPILGHNTVFWYRQTMMQGLELLAYFRNRAPLDDSGMPKDRFSAEMPDATLATLKIQPSEPRDSAVYFCASGLVVSREPYGYTFGSGTRLTVV.

V usage is TRBV21-1 and J usage is TRBJ2-2; TRBD2, the table's D call, lacks a check against the DNA. TRBV21-1 is deemed a pseudogene. This CDR3 has 18 amino acids. The CDR3 DNA follows: TGTGCCAGCAGCCTCCTTGGCGGAAGTCCCATGAACACCGGGGAGCTGTTTTTT. Translated: CASSLLGGSPMNTGELFF.

The chain has TRBV5-1 and TRBJ2-7; D ambiguous. The CDR3 has 12 amino acids. In germline, CDR1 is SGHRS, CDR2 YFSETQ. The V end was cut by 3 bases, the J end by 7 bases, with 11 bases between. In DNA, the CDR3 is TGCGCCAGCAGCTCCGGGTCACGGGAGCAGTACTTC. This sequence encodes CASSSGSREQYF.

The rearrangement uses TRBV10-3 and TRBJ2-1; 9 positions agree with TRBD1. The germline V gene has CDR1 ENHRY and CDR2 SYGVKD. J lost 2 bases, V lost 3 bases, and 11 bases had no gene match. The CDR3 contains 18 residues. This CDR3 is CAISELPPGQGTYNEQFF. The CDR3 coding sequence is TGTGCCATCAGTGAATTACCGCCGGGACAGGGTACCTACAATGAGCAGTTCTTC.

V gene TRBV19 combines with J gene TRBJ2-1; TRBD2 agrees at 7 bases. Per the germline V gene, CDR1 is LNHDA and CDR2 is SQIVND (reference sequence). The CDR3 is 15 amino acids. V gave up 3 bases and J gave up 2 bases; unmatched junction bases: 4. The CDR3 here is CASSIESGAYNEQFF. The CDR3, as DNA: TGTGCCAGTAGTATTGAAAGCGGGGCCTACAATGAGCAGTTCTTC.